Listed below are T cell receptor beta chains from one sample, sequenced in a study of human T cells and chemical hapten exposure. TCRdb called the RACE reads again in MiXCR, with one record for every CDR3 protein. The sample has roughly 380,000 distinct CDR3 sequences, nearly 5% seen once. The specimen comprised whole blood, sampled in connection with sensitization to the hapten diphenylcyclopropenone (DPC). The receptors derive from a woman aged 45-65 years with alopecia areata. Some clones in this sample may be carry-over from other donors' samples. Both conserved end residues are trimmed from each CDR3.

>TRBV21-1|TRBJ2-3
ASSKEGGTTSTDTQY
>TRBV20-1|TRBJ2-3
SASPLRLAESTDTQY
>TRBV12-3/TRBV12-4|TRBJ1-3
AAGSKVLSGNTIY
>TRBV20-1|TRBJ1-4
SARPTGEGGEKLF
>TRBV6-5|TRBJ1-1
ASNHREEAF
>TRBV29-1|TRBJ2-7
SVEEAGTGYEQY
>TRBV28|TRBJ1-6
GCRGQGNSPLH
>TRBV5-1|TRBJ2-5
ASSLTQETQY
>TRBV9|TRBJ2-2
ASSGTSGNTGELF
>TRBV6-5|TRBJ2-3
ASSYSTAGGRTDTQY
>TRBV28|TRBJ2-5
ASSADYRETQY
>TRBV7-9|TRBJ2-7
ASSPPQGLSTYEQY
>TRBV6-2/TRBV6-3|TRBJ2-7
ASTAPQATGSSYEQY
>TRBV6-1|TRBJ1-5
ASRPGQRNQPQH
>TRBV9|TRBJ2-5
ASSVGGTSGSLSAQY
>TRBV5-1|TRBJ2-3
ASSFSGGEDTQY
>TRBV12-3/TRBV12-4|TRBJ2-3
ASSPGQAGADTQY
>TRBV6-2/TRBV6-3|TRBJ2-7
ASSPPSGLAHEQY
>TRBV7-9|TRBJ1-5
ASSPGTGIFQPQH
>TRBV24-1|TRBJ2-6
AAGVPGANVLT
>TRBV18|TRBJ2-3
ASSPLSGTGVGGDTQY
>TRBV3-1|TRBJ2-5
ASSQESRGIETQY
>TRBV5-1|TRBJ2-1
ASSLGGGTHSSYNEQF
>TRBV7-2|TRBJ2-1
ASSPTSGSSYNEQF
>TRBV2|TRBJ1-2
ASSSDRNYGYT
>TRBV7-9|TRBJ2-1
ASSWTGNEQF
>TRBV12-3/TRBV12-4|TRBJ1-6
ASSPNRVNSPLH
>TRBV28|TRBJ2-7
ASARQGKDEQY
>TRBV4-1|TRBJ2-1
ASSQGQFYNEQF